The next 6 T cell receptor beta chains were all read from a single sample in a study of shared clonotypes between healthy human individuals. Libraries were prepared by immunoSEQ multiplex PCR; TCRdb keeps only in-frame clonotypes and omits some of them. Of 780,000 or so clones in the sample, over 60% were seen once. Sequencing was performed on memory CD4+ T cells sorted from blood. Subset reported: CD45RA-negative fraction. These receptors were taken from a woman aged 30 to 39 in good health.

The chain carries TRBV11-3 and TRBJ2-6; no definite D call. V was trimmed by 2 bases and J by 13 bases, leaving 9 bases between them. There are 12 residues in the CDR3. CDR1 SGHNT and CDR2 YENEEA come from the germline V gene. In nucleotides, the CDR3 is TGTGCCAGCAGCTTAATAGGAAATGTCCTGACTTTC. This gives the protein CASSLIGNVLTF.

This CDR3 is CASSRNILNTGELFF. The CDR3 nucleotides read TGTGCCAGCAGTCGAAATATTTTGAACACCGGGGAGCTGTTTTTT. The chain is built from TRBV28 and TRBJ2-2; D remains unclear. Trimming removed 5 bases from V and 1 base from J, with 11 bases in between. The CDR3 has 15 amino acids. Germline loops: CDR1 MDHEN, CDR2 SYDVKM.

The sample holds one count of this clone. The chain carries TRBV5-1 and TRBJ2-7, with 8 nucleotides matching TRBD2. This CDR3 is built from 15 residues. Germline V gene sequence: CDR1 SGHRS, CDR2 YFSETQ. Germline trimming cut 4 bases from V and 4 bases from J; bases unmatched to any gene: 10. The CDR3 region has the DNA TGCGCCAGCAGCACGGGACTAGATGGAGGGTACGAGCAGTACTTC. Protein: CASSTGLDGGYEQYF.

The chain links TRBV2 to TRBJ1-5, with D tentatively TRBD1 (5 bases). Per germline, CDR1 SNHLY and CDR2 FYNNEI. Trimming removed 8 bases at V and 5 bases at J, with 16 bases between. The CDR3 consists of 14 residues. The CDR3 bases are TGTGCCAGCGGCAGACGGAGGGGCGATCAGCCCCAGCATTTT. The encoded protein is CASGRRRGDQPQHF.

V is TRBV4-1 and J is TRBJ2-2, with 11 bases identical to TRBD2. CDR3 length: 16 residues. The germline gives CDR1 MGHRA, CDR2 YSYEKL. V dropped 4 bases and J dropped 4; count of bases not matched to a gene: 5. In nucleotides, the CDR3 is TGCGCCAGCAGCCGCTTACTAGCGGGAGCCACCGGGGAGCTGTTTTTT. Encoded protein: CASSRLLAGATGELFF.

This rearrangement joins TRBV9 to TRBJ2-5, with D possibly TRBD1 on 8 matching bases. Germline CDR1 and CDR2: SGDLS and YYNGEE. The CDR3 totals 15 residues. The ends were cut back, 3 bases at V and 3 bases at J, with 15 bases in the middle. CDR3 DNA sequence: TGTGCCAGCAGCGGAGGAACAGGGGGGGAAGAGACCCAGTACTTC. Protein product: CASSGGTGGEETQYF.